The 14 T cell receptor beta chains in this list originate from one sample, sequenced in a study of cytomegalovirus exposure and HLA in healthy donors. TCRdb keeps only in-frame clones here, not all; method: immunoSEQ multiplex PCR. The profile shows roughly 150,000 clones, 88% of them singletons. Input material: PBMCs. The source is a man between 18 and 35 years old in good health and CMV-seronegative.

The CDR3 reads CASSLESYLITGELFF. CDR3 DNA: TGTGCCAGCAGCTTAGAATCCTATCTTATCACCGGGGAGCTGTTTTTT. This sequence joins TRBV11-2 and TRBJ2-2; D is ambiguous. Per the germline V gene, CDR1 is SGHAT and CDR2 is FQNNGV. The V and J ends lost 0 bases and 4 bases respectively, with 12 bases between them. The CDR3 has 16 amino acids. The variable domain in full, completed from reference TRBV11-2 and TRBJ2-2, reads EAGVAQSPRYKIIEKRQSVAFWCNPISGHATLYWYQQILGQGPKLLIQFQNNGVVDDSQLPKDRFSAERLKGVDSTLKIQPAKLEDSAVYLCASSLESYLITGELFFGEGSRLTVL.

In DNA, the CDR3 is TGTGCCAGCATCCCGGGAGGGGGCTATGGCTACACCTTC. Protein sequence: CASIPGGGYGYTF. The chain employs TRBV28 and TRBJ1-2; maybe TRBD1 (6 bases). Trimming removed 7 bases from V and 4 bases from J, with 13 bases in between. The CDR3 has 13 amino acids. Germline V lookup: CDR1 MDHEN, CDR2 SYDVKM.

This clone showed up just once. The genes are TRBV19 and TRBJ1-2; 7 positions agree with TRBD1. This CDR3 contains 15 residues. V gave up 5 bases and J gave up 1 base; unmatched junction bases: 7. From germline, CDR1 is LNHDA and CDR2 SQIVND (reference sequence). CDR3 DNA sequence: TGTGCCAGTAGTGAGGATAACAGGGGTAACTATGGCTACACCTTC. Its protein is CASSEDNRGNYGYTF.

This rearrangement joins TRBV9 to TRBJ2-1; the D gene is possibly TRBD2 (5 bases). CDR1 and CDR2 (germline): SGDLS, YYNGEE. The CDR3 contains 13 residues. V was trimmed by 3 bases and J by 4 bases, leaving 8 bases between them. In DNA form, the CDR3 reads TGTGCCAGCAGCGAGCGGCTGTACAATGAGCAGTTCTTC. It is translated as CASSERLYNEQFF.

This sequence joins TRBV25-1 and TRBJ2-1, with no clear D. The CDR3 is 17 residues long. Trimming took off 1 base at V and 1 base at J, with 14 bases between the two ends. Per the germline V gene, CDR1 is MGHDK and CDR2 is SYGVNS. The CDR3 sequence is CASSESYHYPSYNEQFF. In nucleotides, the CDR3 is TGTGCCAGCAGTGAATCTTATCACTACCCTTCCTACAATGAGCAGTTCTTC.

The chain carries TRBV5-4 and TRBJ1-2; 10 nucleotides match TRBD1. J lost 5 bases, V lost 2 bases, and 6 bases had no gene match. Germline V gives CDR1 SGHNT, CDR2 YYREEE (reference sequence). This CDR3 has 15 residues. CDR3 region: CASSFSGQGLYGYTF. CDR3 sequence (DNA): TGTGCCAGCAGCTTTTCGGGACAGGGGCTTTATGGCTACACCTTC. The full variable domain, completed using reference TRBV5-4 and TRBJ1-2, is ETGVTQSPTHLIKTRGQQVTLRCSSQSGHNTVSWYQQALGQGPQFIFQYYREEENGRGNFPPRFSGLQFPNYSSELNVNALELDDSALYLCASSFSGQGLYGYTFGSGTRLTVV.

The rearrangement uses TRBV19 and TRBJ1-5, with TRBD1 matching over 8 bases. The CDR3 loop spans 16 amino acids. Germline V lookup: CDR1 LNHDA, CDR2 SQIVND (reference sequence). J gave up 6 bases and V 9 bases, and 16 bases lay outside the gene matches. The DNA of the CDR3 is TGTGCCAGCCACGAGGCAGGGGGCGGCGGGAGTCAGCCCCAGCATTTT. This translates into CASHEAGGGGSQPQHF.

In its sample, this clone was seen a few times. The chain uses TRBV5-1 and TRBJ2-2; D may be TRBD2 (6 bases). The CDR3 is 14 amino acids. Germline V gene lookup returns CDR1 SGHRS and CDR2 YFSETQ. V gave up 4 bases and J gave up 7 bases, with 14 bases separating them. DNA for the CDR3: TGCGCCAGCAGCCCCGGGACTCCCGTCGGGGAGCTGTTTTTT. Residues: CASSPGTPVGELFF.

This chain joins TRBV5-1 and TRBJ1-1; the D is unclear. The germline V and J ends were trimmed by 0 bases and 1 base, with 7 bases remaining between them. Per the germline V gene, CDR1 is SGHRS and CDR2 is YFSETQ. This CDR3 comprises 14 residues. The CDR3 region is CASSLVEGNTEAFF. The CDR3 DNA follows: TGCGCCAGCAGCTTGGTGGAGGGGAACACTGAAGCTTTCTTT.

The chain is built from TRBV5-5 and TRBJ1-1; the match to TRBD1 covers 9 bases. The CDR3 spans 14 residues. The J segment lost 5 bases and the V segment lost 4 bases, leaving 6 bases of the junction unmatched. Per the germline V gene, CDR1 is SGHKS and CDR2 is YYEKEE (reference sequence). DNA for the CDR3: TGTGCCAGCAGCACCGCGGGACAGGGTACTGAAGCTTTCTTT. Translating gives CASSTAGQGTEAFF.

The V gene is TRBV4-1, the J gene TRBJ2-6; no definite D call. Trimming removed 4 bases from V and 1 base from J, with 8 bases in between. The CDR3 has 15 residues. Looked up from germline, CDR1 is MGHRA and CDR2 is YSYEKL. The DNA of the CDR3 is TGCGCCAGCAGCCCTACCCTGTCTGGGGCCAACGTCCTGACTTTC. It yields the protein CASSPTLSGANVLTF.

The chain is built from TRBV19 and TRBJ2-1; 8 nucleotides agree with TRBD2. Germline-derived CDR1 and CDR2 are LNHDA and SQIVND (reference sequence). The CDR3 sequence is 13 residues long. The V and J ends lost 10 bases and 9 bases, in that order; junction bases with no gene match: 11. CDR3 loop: CATSGTRLGEQFF. The CDR3 DNA follows: TGTGCCACTTCCGGGACTAGACTTGGTGAGCAGTTCTTC.

The chain combines TRBV4-3 with TRBJ2-1, with 9 bases that match TRBD1. The CDR3 has 15 residues. CDR1 LGHNA and CDR2 YSLEER come from the germline V gene. The J segment lost 4 bases and the V segment lost 1 base, leaving 2 bases of the junction unmatched. The CDR3 nucleotides read TGCGCCAGCAGCCAAGGCGGGACAGGGTACAATGAGCAGTTCTTC. It specifies CASSQGGTGYNEQFF.

The gene calls are TRBV18 and TRBJ2-3; tentative D call: TRBD1 (6 bases). With 0 bases removed from V and 0 bases from J, the gap between germline ends came to 10 bases. Germline loops: CDR1 KGHSH, CDR2 LQKENI. The CDR3 is 16 residues long. CDR3 DNA: TGTGCCAGCTCACCACCGCAGGGGCTGAGCACAGATACGCAGTATTTT. Encoded protein: CASSPPQGLSTDTQYF.